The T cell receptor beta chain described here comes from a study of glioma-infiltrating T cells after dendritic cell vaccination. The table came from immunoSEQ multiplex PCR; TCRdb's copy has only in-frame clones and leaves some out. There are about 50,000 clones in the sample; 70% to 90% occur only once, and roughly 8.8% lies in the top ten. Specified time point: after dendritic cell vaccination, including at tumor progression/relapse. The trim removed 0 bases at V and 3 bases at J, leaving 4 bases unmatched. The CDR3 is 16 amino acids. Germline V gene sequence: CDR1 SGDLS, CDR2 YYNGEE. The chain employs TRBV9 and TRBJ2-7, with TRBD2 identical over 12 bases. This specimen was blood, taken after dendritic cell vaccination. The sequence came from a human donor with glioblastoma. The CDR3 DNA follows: TGTGCCAGCAGCGTAGGGGCTAGCGGGGGGGACTACGAGCAGTACTTC. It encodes CASSVGASGGDYEQYF. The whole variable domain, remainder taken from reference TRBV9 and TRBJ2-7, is DSGVTQTPKHLITATGQRVTLRCSPRSGDLSVYWYQQSLDQGLQFLIQYYNGEERAKGNILERFSAQQFPDLHSELNLSSLELGDSALYFCASSVGASGGDYEQYFGPGTRLTVT.